This paragraph covers one TCR beta chain sequence. This clonotype was seen at least ten times. The antigen this receptor binds is unknown. One base away there is no much larger clone; base qualities are not given. The lymph node samples were taken from the axillary draining lymph nodes of breast cancer patients. TCRdb names Illumina HiSeq 2000 as the instrument used. TCR beta chain libraries were generated through multiplex PCR amplification. The amplified TCR beta chain products were analyzed by high-throughput sequencing. TCRdb passed the public sequencing reads through fastp at Q25 and MiXCR, retaining productive beta sequences. Duplicate CDR3 protein sequences are folded into a single record with the most common DNA and genes. This sample comprises roughly 130,000 distinct CDR3 sequences, 15% to 20% of them detected only once. The ten largest make up less than 4% of the sample. Taken from the germline V gene, the CDR1 and CDR2 loops are SGHRS and YFSETQ. The CDR3 spans 17 residues, from the cysteine through the phenylalanine. Only the CDR3 DNA stays, 51 bases, in frame from base 1. The germline V and J ends show losses of 4 bases and 7 bases respectively, and no gene match explains 18 bases of the junction.

The record originates from a study of breast tumors, draining lymph nodes, adjacent tissues (dated by TCRdb to about 2016). With regard to the full study: In breast cancer patients, the study compared the TCR beta repertoires of tumor, adjacent nontumor tissue and axillary lymph nodes. In human breast cancer, the study set out to evaluate how tumor, surrounding tissue and draining lymph node repertoires relate to one another and whether T cells may move between these sites.

Summary of the overall study and its limitations: A scenario in which most tumor T cells derive from the lymph node and then expand within tumor tissue was judged to be consistent with the data. Rather than being directly demonstrated, the conclusion that tumor T cells originate in lymph nodes was presented as consistent with a hypothesis. Tumors showed preferential V and J gene usage, and their T-cell repertoire diversity fell below that of lymph nodes yet above that of nontumor tissue. Tumor and nontumor tissue repertoires were found to be significantly more similar in luminal-like than in basal-like breast cancer.

The material sequenced was axillary lymph node tissue. This receptor was taken from a female donor with breast cancer. Some clones in this sample may be carry-over from other donors' samples. Rearrangement joined TRBV5-1 to TRBJ2-7, with 9 junctional bases fitting TRBD2. The DNA sequence is given as TGCGCCAGCAGCCACGGTCCGGGCGGGAGGGCCTTTAGGGAGCAGTACTTC. Translation gives CASSHGPGGRAFREQYF.